The 17 T cell receptor beta chains reported below all come from one sample, sequenced in a study of T cells in Graves' hyperthyroidism and ophthalmopathy. From RNA transcripts, TCR beta CDR3 regions were amplified. The HTBI primer set was used in a first-round RT-PCR of the TCR CDR3. From the multiplex PCR reads, TCRdb called clonotypes with MiXCR, one entry per CDR3 protein. Among roughly 250,000 distinct CDR3 sequences listed, approximately 14% were seen once. Sequencing used blood. The receptors were gathered from a woman aged 40 to 50 with Graves' hyperthyroidism that later progressed to Graves' ophthalmopathy.

This clonotype showed up many times. The chain has TRBV28 and TRBJ1-4, with TRBD1 identical over 8 bases. Unmatched junction bases numbered 6, after V lost 2 bases and J lost 4 bases. The germline CDR1 and CDR2 sequences are MDHEN and SYDVKM. The CDR3 covers 16 residues. Written as DNA, the CDR3 is TGTGCCAGCAGTTTACCCCCCGGACAGGGTAATGAAAAACTGTTTTTT. This gives the protein CASSLPPGQGNEKLFF.

This clonotype came up many times. V and J are TRBV28 and TRBJ1-1; D is perhaps TRBD1 (5 bases). The CDR3 has 14 amino acids. The germline V gene encodes CDR1 MDHEN and CDR2 SYDVKM. The V end lost 5 bases, the J end lost 11 bases, and 21 bases lay between the germline ends. The CDR3 region has the DNA TGTGCCAGCAGTATCACCCCCCTAACAGGAGGGGCTTTCTTT. Translation gives CASSITPLTGGAFF.

This clonotype appeared a few times. The gene calls are TRBV9 and TRBJ2-7; a weak D match, TRBD1 (6 bases). The CDR3 length is 15 residues. From germline, CDR1 is SGDLS and CDR2 YYNGEE. V lost 3 bases to trimming and J lost 6 bases, with 19 bases between them. CDR3 bases: TGTGCCAGCAGCGCCGATAGGGGGTTTAATCTCGAGCAGTACTTC. It yields the protein CASSADRGFNLEQYF.

This clonotype has just a few counts. This rearrangement joins TRBV28 to TRBJ2-3; no clear D gene. Germline V gene data show CDR1 as MDHEN and CDR2 as SYDVKM. CDR3 length: 15 residues. With 5 bases removed from V and 0 bases from J, the gap between germline ends came to 12 bases. The CDR3: CASSLPSASTDTQYF. DNA for the CDR3: TGTGCCAGCAGTCTCCCCAGCGCTAGCACAGATACGCAGTATTTT.

Concerning this clonotype itself: Germline and junction disagree at one end, which may indicate a read error. The CDR3 DNA reads as TGTACCAGCAGCTTAGATGGTGCAGCCTACGAGCAGTACTTC. It encodes CTSSLDGAAYEQYF. The chain links TRBV11-3 to TRBJ2-7; D uncertain. Germline V lookup: CDR1 SGHNT, CDR2 YENEEA. The CDR3 consists of 14 residues.

The table lists this clonotype with many counts. The V gene is TRBV4-1, the J gene TRBJ2-1; TRBD2 matches at 11 bases. CDR3 length equals 16 residues. V shed 1 base, J shed 9 bases, and the junction held 8 bases outside the gene matches. CDR1 and CDR2 from the germline V gene are MGHRA and YSYEKL. The CDR3 bases are TGCGCCAGCAGCCAAGGTCCTAGCGGGAGGATAAGTGAGCAGTTCTTC. Protein: CASSQGPSGRISEQFF.

This clonotype was recorded at least ten times. The rearrangement links TRBV18 to TRBJ2-2; unclear D gene. The length of the CDR3 is 14 residues. Trimming shortened V by 0 bases and J by 6 bases, and 8 bases separated the two germline ends. Germline values: CDR1 KGHSH, CDR2 LQKENI. CDR3 sequence: CASSPPDDSGELFF. CDR3 nucleotide sequence: TGTGCCAGCTCACCACCGGACGACTCCGGGGAGCTGTTTTTT.

This clonotype was seen ten or more times. The chain carries TRBV11-2 and TRBJ2-1, with a tentative D call TRBD2 (6 bases). The V end lost 8 bases, the J end lost 3 bases, and 11 bases lay between the germline ends. Germline CDR1 SGHAT, CDR2 FQNNGV. This CDR3 is built from 13 residues. Here the CDR3 DNA reads TGTGCCAGCCGGGACTCACACTACAATGAGCAGTTCTTC. Encoded protein: CASRDSHYNEQFF. The full variable domain, its missing parts supplied by reference TRBV11-2 and TRBJ2-1, is EAGVAQSPRYKIIEKRQSVAFWCNPISGHATLYWYQQILGQGPKLLIQFQNNGVVDDSQLPKDRFSAERLKGVDSTLKIQPAKLEDSAVYLCASRDSHYNEQFFGPGTRLTVL.

Ten or more counts support this clonotype. V is TRBV28 and J is TRBJ2-3; D perhaps matches TRBD1 (6 bases). The CDR3 contains 14 residues. Trimming left V 10 bases short and J 7 bases short, with 21 bases between. Germline lookup yields CDR1 MDHEN and CDR2 SYDVKM. The CDR3 reads CATQLTGPQNTQYF. The CDR3 DNA follows: TGTGCCACCCAACTGACAGGACCCCAGAATACGCAGTATTTT.

This clonotype was found many times. The chain joins TRBV11-2 to TRBJ2-1; no clear D. This CDR3 has 12 amino acids. Trimming removed 3 bases at V and 6 bases at J, with 6 bases between. Per germline, CDR1 SGHAT and CDR2 FQNNGV. CDR3: CASSFWGNEQFF. The CDR3 DNA follows: TGTGCCAGCAGCTTCTGGGGCAATGAGCAGTTCTTC.

Many counts were recorded for this clonotype. CDR3 nucleotides: TGTGCCAGCAGTTTGAAGCTATCCTATAATTCACCCCTCCACTTT. It yields the protein CASSLKLSYNSPLHF. The chain recombines TRBV12-3 or TRBV12-4 with TRBJ1-6, with D hard to call. Trimming stripped 3 bases from V and 1 base from J, with 7 bases between. This CDR3 is built from 15 residues.

This clonotype was counted at least ten times. This sequence joins TRBV7-9 and TRBJ1-6, with D uncertain. Germline CDR1 reads SEHNR; CDR2 reads FQNEAQ (reference sequence). V was pared by 1 base and J by 6 bases, with 4 bases between. The CDR3 is made up of 13 amino acids. CDR3 loop: CASSLGANSPLHF. The CDR3 region has the DNA TGTGCCAGCAGCTTAGGGGCTAATTCACCCCTCCACTTT.

The gene calls are TRBV28 and TRBJ1-2; unclear D gene. CDR1 is MDHEN, CDR2 SYDVKM, per germline. This CDR3 has 14 amino acids. Trimming removed 4 bases from V and 0 bases from J, with 9 bases in between. The CDR3 sequence is CASSYVSTNYGYTF. The CDR3 region has the DNA TGTGCCAGCAGTTATGTATCCACTAACTATGGCTACACCTTC.

This clonotype was found many times. This chain joins TRBV20-1 and TRBJ1-6; 10 bases match TRBD1. The CDR3 runs 15 residues. Germline V lookup: CDR1 DFQATT, CDR2 SNEGSKA (reference sequence). V was pared by 3 bases and J by 7 bases, with 6 bases of the junction left unmatched. The CDR3 sequence is CSASETGGANSPLHF. CDR3 DNA: TGCAGTGCTAGTGAGACAGGGGGCGCGAATTCACCCCTCCACTTT.

This clonotype has a count of ten or more. The CDR3 DNA follows: TGTGCCAGCAACTTTAAGGGGCCCTCCTACGAGCAGTACTTC. Translating it yields CASNFKGPSYEQYF. The chain combines TRBV12-3 or TRBV12-4 with TRBJ2-7; tentatively, D is TRBD1 (5 bases). CDR3 length equals 14 residues. Trimming shortened V by 7 bases and J by 0 bases, and 13 bases separated the two germline ends.

This clonotype was detected many times. The rearrangement uses TRBV28 and TRBJ2-7; TRBD2 matches 7 bases. V lost 2 bases and J lost 3; bases outside the gene matches: 4. The CDR3 totals 14 residues. Germline lookup yields CDR1 MDHEN and CDR2 SYDVKM. The chain's CDR3 is CASSLERGYYEQYF. CDR3 DNA: TGTGCCAGCAGTTTAGAGCGGGGATACTACGAGCAGTACTTC.

This rearrangement joins TRBV12-3 or TRBV12-4 to TRBJ1-2, with D maybe TRBD1 (6 bases). The V end was cut by 7 bases, the J end by 3 bases, with 15 bases between. The length of the CDR3 is 14 residues. The CDR3 sequence is CASKAPQGDYGYTF. The CDR3 DNA reads as TGTGCCAGCAAGGCCCCACAGGGCGACTATGGCTACACCTTC.